The clone carrying this T cell receptor (beta chain) was recorded a few times. What it binds is unknown. The genes are named according to mouse. The read ends 4 residues shy of where the CDR3 ends; the end is completed using the germline J gene. Cells from pooled cutaneous lymph nodes were sorted by CD4, CD8alpha, NKG2D, NKG2ACE and other markers. These data are taken from a study of CD8+ T cells in alopecia areata. Study-level information: Female C3H/HeJ mice aged about 6-11 weeks received skin from roughly 6-12-month-old C3H/HeJ donors with spontaneous alopecia.

The V gene's germline CDR1 is LGHNA and CDR2 YNLKQL (reference sequence). The CDR3 covers 15 residues. Whole-study findings and limits: Higher clonality and more expanded CD8+ clones appeared in lesional than normal scalp. Researchers reported that TCR sharing among patients proved less clear than in mice, possibly HLA-linked. Scalp sequencing also captures normal skin's resident alphabeta T cells.

Reverse transcription of extracted RNA yielded cDNA, which provided the sequencing template. Using immunoSEQ multiplex PCR, the repertoire was profiled, and TCRdb retains in-frame clones only, with some absent. The sample was found to contain roughly 260,000 clones, and every one recurs. This receptor was obtained from a C3H/HeJ mouse with alopecia areata. Mice of this strain are of MHC haplotype H2-k. The genes are TRBV5 and TRBJ2-7, with 9 bases aligning to TRBD2. Sequencing input: CD4+ T cells sorted from a lymph node. The CDR3 DNA, read in part, is TGTGCCAGCAGCCAAGAGGGGGACTGGGCTTAT. It encodes CASSQEGDWAY. The entire CDR3 is CASSQEGDWAYEQYF.